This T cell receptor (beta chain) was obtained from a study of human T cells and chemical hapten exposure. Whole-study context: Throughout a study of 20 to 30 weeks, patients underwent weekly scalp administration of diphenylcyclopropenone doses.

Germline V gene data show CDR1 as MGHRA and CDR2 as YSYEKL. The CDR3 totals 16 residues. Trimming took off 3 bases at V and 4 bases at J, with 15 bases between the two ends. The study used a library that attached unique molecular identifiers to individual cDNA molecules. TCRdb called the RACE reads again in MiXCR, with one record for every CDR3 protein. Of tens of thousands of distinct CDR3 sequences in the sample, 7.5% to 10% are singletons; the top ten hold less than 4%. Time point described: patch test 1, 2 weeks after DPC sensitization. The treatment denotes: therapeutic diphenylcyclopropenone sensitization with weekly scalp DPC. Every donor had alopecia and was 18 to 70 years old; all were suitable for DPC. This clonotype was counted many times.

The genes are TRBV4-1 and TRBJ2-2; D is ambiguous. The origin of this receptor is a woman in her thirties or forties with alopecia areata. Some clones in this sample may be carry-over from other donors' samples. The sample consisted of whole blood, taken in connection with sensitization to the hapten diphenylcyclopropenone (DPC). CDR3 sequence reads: CASSQLDLLVTGELFF. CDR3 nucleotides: TGCGCCAGCAGCCAGCTGGACCTCCTAGTCACCGGGGAGCTGTTTTTT.